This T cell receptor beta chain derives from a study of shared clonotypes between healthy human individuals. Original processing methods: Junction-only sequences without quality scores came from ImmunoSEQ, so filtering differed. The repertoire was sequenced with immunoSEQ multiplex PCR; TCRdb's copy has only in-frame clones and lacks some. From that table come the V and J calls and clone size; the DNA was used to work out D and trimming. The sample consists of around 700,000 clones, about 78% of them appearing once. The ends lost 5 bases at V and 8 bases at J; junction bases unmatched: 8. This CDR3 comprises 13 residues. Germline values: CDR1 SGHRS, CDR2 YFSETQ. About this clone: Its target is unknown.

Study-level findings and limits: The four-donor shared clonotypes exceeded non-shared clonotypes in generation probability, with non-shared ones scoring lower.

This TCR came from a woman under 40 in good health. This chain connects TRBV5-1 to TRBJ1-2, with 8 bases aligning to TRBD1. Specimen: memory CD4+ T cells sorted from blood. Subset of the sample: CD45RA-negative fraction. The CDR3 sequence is CASSYGTGGGYTF. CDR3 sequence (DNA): TGCGCCAGCAGTTATGGGACAGGCGGCGGCTACACCTTC.